This T cell receptor (beta chain) derives from a study of T cell repertoires in cytomegalovirus infection. Study-level information: CMV infection plus the matching HLA type was flagged by public TCR beta signatures.

Comment on this clonotype: The antigen is undetermined.

From the reads, TCRdb called clonotypes with MiXCR, one entry per CDR3 protein. The sample carries about 83,000 distinct CDR3 sequences, about 24% recorded once. From germline, CDR1 is SGHVT and CDR2 SQSDAQ. V lost 4 bases, J lost 8 bases, and 12 bases lay in between. The CDR3 contains 13 residues. This receptor was identified in a human donor in good health (CMV status not recorded). Some clones in this sample may be carry-over from other donors' samples. This chain uses TRBV7-4 with TRBJ2-1; perhaps TRBD1 as D (6 bases). Sequencing was performed on CD8+ T cells from cultured PBMCs, taken from culture after CMV antigen stimulation. The CDR3 here is CASSSYRAHEQFF. The CDR3 DNA sequence: TGTGCCAGCAGCTCGTACAGGGCCCATGAGCAGTTCTTC.